The 23 T cell receptor beta chains given below trace back to one sample, sequenced in a study of shared clonotypes between healthy human individuals. As defined, naive CD8 cells were CD45RO-negative and positively selected for CCR7, with terminally differentiated effector memory CD45RA+ cells excluded. TCRdb keeps only in-frame clones here, not all; method: immunoSEQ multiplex PCR. This table has about 2,200,000 clones, about 92% appearing once. Sequencing was carried out using naive CD8+ T cells from PBMCs. Receptor source: a man in his late teens or twenties in good health. Some clones in this sample may be carry-over from other donors' samples.

The chain combines TRBV29-1 with TRBJ1-1, with a possible D match to TRBD1 (5 bases). Between the trimmed V and J ends, which lost 2 bases and 0 bases, there was a span of 10 bases. The CDR3 contains 14 residues. The germline CDR1 and CDR2 sequences are SQVTM and ANQGSEA. CDR3 coding DNA: TGCAGCGTTGAAATGGGGCATTTGAACACTGAAGCTTTCTTT. The encoded protein is CSVEMGHLNTEAFF. The full variable domain, in which reference TRBV29-1 and TRBJ1-1 provide the parts outside the CDR3, is SAVISQKPSRDICQRGTSLTIQCQVDSQVTMMFWYRQQPGQSLTLIATANQGSEATYESGFVIDKFPISRPNLTFSTLTVSNMSPEDSSIYLCSVEMGHLNTEAFFGQGTRLTVV.

The chain uses TRBV12-5 and TRBJ2-1; 12 bases map to TRBD2. CDR1 and CDR2 (germline): LGHNT, FRNRAP. Trimming took 9 bases from V and 1 from J; bases not matched to a gene: 16. The CDR3 consists of 19 residues. As DNA, the CDR3 is TGTGCTAGCGAACCGACCGGGACTAGCGGGTCTCCTTCCTACAATGAGCAGTTCTTC. Translating gives CASEPTGTSGSPSYNEQFF.

The genes are TRBV11-2 and TRBJ2-1; tentatively, D is TRBD2 (6 bases). Between the trimmed V and J ends, which lost 6 bases and 0 bases, there was a span of 15 bases. This CDR3 is built from 16 residues. CDR1 and CDR2 from the germline V gene are SGHAT and FQNNGV. Written as DNA, the CDR3 is TGTGCCAGCAGTCGGGGGTTGTCCCTCTCCTACAATGAGCAGTTCTTC. This sequence encodes CASSRGLSLSYNEQFF.

The rearrangement uses TRBV7-9 and TRBJ2-1; 15 bases line up with TRBD2. The CDR3 has 17 residues. Germline values: CDR1 SEHNR, CDR2 FQNEAQ (reference sequence). J lost 9 bases, V lost 5 bases, and 11 bases had no gene match. The CDR3 is CASSPRTSGRAPGEQFF. The CDR3 DNA is TGTGCCAGCAGCCCCCGGACTAGCGGGAGGGCCCCGGGTGAGCAGTTCTTC.

V gene TRBV5-4 combines with J gene TRBJ1-2; 10 bases line up with TRBD1. Germline values: CDR1 SGHNT, CDR2 YYREEE (reference sequence). Losses at the gene ends were 4 bases for V and 2 bases for J; bases not matched to a gene: 14. The CDR3 extends over 18 amino acids. CDR3 sequence: CASSRNRDRGLPNYGYTF. The CDR3 DNA follows: TGTGCCAGCAGCAGAAACCGGGACAGGGGCCTTCCCAACTATGGCTACACCTTC.

The genes are TRBV2 and TRBJ1-5; no definite D call. V was shortened by 4 bases and J by 12 bases, with 22 bases between the two germline ends. Germline V gene lookup returns CDR1 SNHLY and CDR2 FYNNEI. This CDR3 has 15 amino acids. The CDR3 sequence is CASSGKGIPAGLQHF. The CDR3 DNA reads as TGTGCCAGCAGTGGGAAGGGCATCCCCGCTGGTCTCCAGCATTTT.

V usage is TRBV19 and J usage is TRBJ2-1, with D perhaps given as TRBD1 or TRBD2 (5 bases each). V dropped 3 bases and J dropped 9 bases, with 15 bases sitting between them. This CDR3 region has 14 residues. CDR1 is LNHDA, CDR2 SQIVND, per germline (reference sequence). The DNA of the CDR3 is TGTGCCAGTAGTATCTCGGGGCCGGAATTTGAGCAGTTCTTC. It specifies CASSISGPEFEQFF.

The rearrangement links TRBV28 to TRBJ2-7; D is ambiguous. V was cut by 5 bases and J by 0 bases, with 14 bases left in between. Germline V gene lookup returns CDR1 MDHEN and CDR2 SYDVKM. The CDR3 has 15 amino acids. The CDR3 coding sequence is TGTGCCAGCAGTCTCTGGTCGGCAGACTCCTACGAGCAGTACTTC. This translates into CASSLWSADSYEQYF.

V is TRBV27 and J is TRBJ2-7, with D unclear. From germline, CDR1 is MNHEY and CDR2 SMNVEV (reference sequence). V lost 4 bases and J 5 bases, leaving 18 bases between the germline ends. The CDR3 has 15 amino acids. CDR3 protein: CASSSPTGRPHEQYF. In DNA form, the CDR3 reads TGTGCCAGCAGTTCCCCAACCGGGCGTCCCCACGAGCAGTACTTC.

The rearrangement joins TRBV7-9 to TRBJ1-1; TRBD1 is a possible D gene (6 bases). This CDR3 spans 18 amino acids. V lost 0 bases and J 1 base, leaving 18 bases between the germline ends. CDR1 and CDR2 (germline): SEHNR, FQNEAQ (reference sequence). CDR3 in amino acids: CASSLAFKFGQSNTEAFF. The CDR3 DNA sequence: TGTGCCAGCAGCTTAGCGTTTAAGTTTGGACAGTCGAACACTGAAGCTTTCTTT. The full variable domain, completed using reference TRBV7-9 and TRBJ1-1, is DTGVSQNPRHKITKRGQNVTFRCDPISEHNRLYWYRQTLGQGPEFLTYFQNEAQLEKSRLLSDRFSAERPKGSFSTLEIQRTEQGDSAMYLCASSLAFKFGQSNTEAFFGQGTRLTVV.

This clone was picked up one time. CDR3 sequence (DNA): TGTGCCAGCAGCGCTCCTGGACAGCAATTCGAGCAGTACTTC. Translated, it gives CASSAPGQQFEQYF. This chain links TRBV9 with TRBJ2-7, with D possibly matching TRBD1 (6 bases). V shed 3 bases and J shed 6 bases, with 16 bases lying between them. This CDR3 has 14 amino acids. Germline V gene data show CDR1 as SGDLS and CDR2 as YYNGEE.

The genes are TRBV6-5 and TRBJ2-7, with TRBD2 matching 10 bases. The ends lost 0 bases at V and 3 bases at J; junction bases unmatched: 5. The CDR3 runs 16 residues. The germline CDR1 and CDR2 sequences are MNHEY and SVGAGI. In DNA, the CDR3 is TGTGCCAGCAGTTACTCCTCTAGCGGGGGTTACTACGAGCAGTACTTC. This gives the protein CASSYSSSGGYYEQYF.

The CDR3 region is CASSQDGTGYYEQYF. The CDR3 coding sequence is TGCGCCAGCAGCCAAGATGGGACGGGGTACTACGAGCAGTACTTC. The chain has TRBV4-3 and TRBJ2-7, with D possibly being TRBD1 or TRBD2 (5 bases each). The CDR3 loop spans 15 amino acids. Germline loops: CDR1 LGHNA, CDR2 YSLEER. Trimming stripped 0 bases from V and 3 bases from J, with 12 bases between.

The CDR3 DNA reads TGCAGCGCCCCCAAAGAGTCGGGTGAGCAGTTCTTC. This sequence encodes CSAPKESGEQFF. This chain connects TRBV29-1 to TRBJ2-1; D is undetermined. The germline CDR1 and CDR2 sequences are SQVTM and ANQGSEA. CDR3 length equals 12 residues. V lost 7 bases, J lost 9 bases, and 16 bases lay in between.

The V and J genes are TRBV7-9 and TRBJ2-4, with TRBD1 as a possible D gene (6 bases). CDR1 SEHNR and CDR2 FQNEAQ come from the germline V gene (reference sequence). Between the trimmed V and J ends, which lost 4 bases and 1 base, there was a span of 20 bases. The CDR3 has 18 residues. The CDR3 DNA reads TGTGCCAGCAGCTCCACATCCGGGACAACTTTGGCCAAAAACATTCAGTACTTC. Translated, it gives CASSSTSGTTLAKNIQYF.

The V call is TRBV30, the J call TRBJ2-1; 7 bases fit TRBD2. Germline-derived CDR1 and CDR2 are GTSNPN and SVGIG (reference sequence). V was clipped by 5 bases and J by 4 bases; unmatched bases: 5. The CDR3 has 13 residues. CDR3 protein: CAWSLADYNEQFF. The CDR3 nucleotides are TGTGCCTGGTCCCTAGCGGATTACAATGAGCAGTTCTTC.

The chain recombines TRBV6-4 with TRBJ2-2; D call uncertain. V lost 8 bases, J lost 1 base, and 11 bases lay in between. Germline V gene lookup returns CDR1 MRHNA and CDR2 SNTAGT. The CDR3 has 14 amino acids. Written as DNA, the CDR3 is TGTGCCAGCCGCGGAGACGGGAACACCGGGGAGCTGTTTTTT. Its protein product is CASRGDGNTGELFF.

The chain links TRBV7-8 to TRBJ2-7; 13 bases line up with TRBD2. The V and J ends lost 5 bases and 2 bases, in that order; junction bases with no gene match: 6. CDR1 is SGHVS and CDR2 is FQNEAQ in the germline V gene. The CDR3 totals 16 residues. The chain's CDR3 is CASSGLAGVLAYEQYF. The CDR3 nucleotides read TGTGCCAGCAGCGGACTAGCGGGAGTTCTGGCCTACGAGCAGTACTTC.

V and J are TRBV4-2 and TRBJ2-7, with TRBD2 matching over 7 bases. This CDR3 spans 16 amino acids. Trimming removed 0 bases from V and 4 bases from J; junction bases left unmatched: 9. The V gene's germline CDR1 is LGHNA and CDR2 YNFKEQ. The CDR3 region is CASSQDRPSGVYEQYF. The CDR3 bases are TGTGCCAGCAGCCAAGATAGGCCTAGCGGAGTATACGAGCAGTACTTC.

This chain links TRBV28 with TRBJ2-5; TRBD2 matches 13 bases. The CDR3 totals 24 residues. The germline gives CDR1 MDHEN, CDR2 SYDVKM. J gave up 9 bases and V 8 bases, and 39 bases lay outside the gene matches. The CDR3 sequence is CASGTTTTSGRRETQLPSFVPQYF. For the CDR3, the DNA is TGTGCCAGCGGAACCACGACGACTAGCGGGAGGAGAGAGACCCAGCTTCCGTCATTCGTCCCCCAGTACTTC.

The genes are TRBV7-9 and TRBJ1-1; perhaps TRBD1 as D (5 bases). V was clipped by 1 base and J by 10 bases, with 16 bases between them. Germline V lookup: CDR1 SEHNR, CDR2 FQNEAQ (reference sequence). The CDR3 totals 14 residues. The CDR3: CASSLDWGAIGAFF. The CDR3 coding sequence is TGTGCCAGCAGCTTAGATTGGGGCGCGATCGGAGCTTTCTTT.

V is TRBV5-6 and J is TRBJ1-1; TRBD1 agrees at 9 bases. This CDR3 is built from 16 residues. The germline gives CDR1 SGHDT, CDR2 YYEEEE. Losses at the gene ends were 3 bases for V and 3 bases for J; bases not matched to a gene: 9. CDR3 loop: CASSYGTGGLDTEAFF. The CDR3 nucleotides read TGTGCCAGCAGCTACGGAACAGGGGGCCTTGACACTGAAGCTTTCTTT. The complete variable domain, with remaining parts taken from reference TRBV5-6 and TRBJ1-1, reads DAGVTQSPTHLIKTRGQQVTLRCSPKSGHDTVSWYQQALGQGPQFIFQYYEEEERQRGNFPDRFSGHQFPNYSSELNVNALLLGDSALYLCASSYGTGGLDTEAFFGQGTRLTVV.

The chain joins TRBV29-1 to TRBJ2-1; D is possibly TRBD2 (5 bases). The CDR3 sequence is 18 residues long. Germline V gene data show CDR1 as SQVTM and CDR2 as ANQGSEA. The V gene lost 4 bases and the J gene lost 1 base, with 23 bases spanning the gap. The CDR3 bases are TGCAGCGTTGTGGCCGCGGGTGGATGGAGAGGGTCCTACAATGAGCAGTTCTTC. Protein sequence: CSVVAAGGWRGSYNEQFF.